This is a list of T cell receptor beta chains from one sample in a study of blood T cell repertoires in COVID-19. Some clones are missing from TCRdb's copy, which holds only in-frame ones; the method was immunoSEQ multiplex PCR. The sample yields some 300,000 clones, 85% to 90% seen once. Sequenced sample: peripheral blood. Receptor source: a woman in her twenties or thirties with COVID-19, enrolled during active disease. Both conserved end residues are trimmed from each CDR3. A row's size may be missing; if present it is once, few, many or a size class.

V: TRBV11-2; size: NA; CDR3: ASRESGAPLRYEQY
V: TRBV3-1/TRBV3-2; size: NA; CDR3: ASSLPPDSAGGETQY
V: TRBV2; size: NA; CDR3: ASAIFLGGYEQY
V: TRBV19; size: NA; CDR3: ASSTSQGRNSPLH
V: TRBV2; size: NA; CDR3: ASSEPGRRTEAF
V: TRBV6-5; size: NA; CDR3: ASSRGSGNTIY
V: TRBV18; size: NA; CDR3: ASSPPSDSRYGYT
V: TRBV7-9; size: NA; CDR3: ASSLDRGNTEAF
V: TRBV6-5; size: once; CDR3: ASSTGVPGGYT
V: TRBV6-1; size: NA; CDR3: ASSEGDRDADTQY
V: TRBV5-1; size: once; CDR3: ASSIGLDNSPLH
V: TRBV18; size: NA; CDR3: ASSPYSSGYGETQY
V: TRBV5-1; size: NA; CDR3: ASSISSGSVDTQY
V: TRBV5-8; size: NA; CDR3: ASSLGPGTTYQETQY
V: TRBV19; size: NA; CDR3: ASSQRLAGGRNEQF
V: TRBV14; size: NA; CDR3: ASSQRSGVNEKLF
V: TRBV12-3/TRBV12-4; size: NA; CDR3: ASSYPGTEGYT
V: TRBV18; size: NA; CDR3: ASSPPQGGGANEQF
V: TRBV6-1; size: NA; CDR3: ASSESLPGQPPGSYGYT
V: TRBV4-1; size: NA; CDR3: ASSPSPARVGSPLH
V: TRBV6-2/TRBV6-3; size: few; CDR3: ASSRTSDTDTQY
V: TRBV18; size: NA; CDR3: ASRTSVETQY
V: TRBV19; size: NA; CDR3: ASSIELRGGRQPQH
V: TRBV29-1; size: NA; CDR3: SVAGISLRNTGELF
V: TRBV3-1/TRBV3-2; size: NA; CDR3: ASSPEEATWDTEAF
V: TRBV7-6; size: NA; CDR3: ASSSGLIDTGELF
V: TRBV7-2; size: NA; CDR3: ASSLVVGPAGETQY
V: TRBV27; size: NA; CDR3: ASSLGALSTQY
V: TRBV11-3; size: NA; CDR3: ASSSLPGNTEAF
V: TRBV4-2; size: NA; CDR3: ASSQVRGAGGPDTQY
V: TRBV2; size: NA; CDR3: ASSTQELNTEAF
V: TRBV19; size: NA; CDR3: ASSLPGQGHEKLF
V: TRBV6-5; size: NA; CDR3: ASRRYSGGAGELF
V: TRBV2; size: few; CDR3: ASSVRGQGSNQPQH
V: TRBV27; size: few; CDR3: ASKQQGDTEAF
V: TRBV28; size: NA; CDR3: ASSSGGDKAF
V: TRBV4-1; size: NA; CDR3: ASSQDGTGVGNTIY
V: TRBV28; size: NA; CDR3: ASSFPGRGQF
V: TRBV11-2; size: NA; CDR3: ASATPGNPPGGETQY
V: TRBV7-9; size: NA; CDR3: ASSLGQGTADTQY
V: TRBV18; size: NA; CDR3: ASSLTTGSTGELF
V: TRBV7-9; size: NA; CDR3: ASSLGGSTTNEKLF
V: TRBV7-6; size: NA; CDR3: ASSPGQMNTEAF
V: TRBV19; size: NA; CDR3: ASSNRREAF
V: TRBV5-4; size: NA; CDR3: ASSFSGDYGYT
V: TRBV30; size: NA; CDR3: AWSVSENSLPQPQH
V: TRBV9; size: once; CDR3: ASSAGGNEKLF
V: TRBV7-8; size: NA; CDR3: ASSVNTGQGMDEQF
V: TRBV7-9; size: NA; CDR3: ASSSGQGRDEKLF
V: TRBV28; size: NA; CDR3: ASSLAGSETQY
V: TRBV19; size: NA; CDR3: ASTISQGSTDTQY